The present T cell receptor beta chain was sequenced within a study of T-cell reconstitution after alpha-beta-depleted transplantation in children. This clonotype was seen a few times. The V gene's germline CDR1 is MGHRA and CDR2 YSYEKL. The CDR3 has 13 residues. The V and J ends lost 4 bases and 5 bases respectively, with 12 bases between them. Unique molecular identifiers were incorporated into the prepared TCRbeta library. TCRdb reanalysed the PCR reads using MiXCR and keeps one entry per CDR3 protein. Of about 980,000 distinct CDR3 sequences in the sample, roughly 29% are singletons; the top ten hold roughly 28%.

This chain connects TRBV4-1 to TRBJ2-7, with a possible D match to TRBD2 (5 bases). Source: PBMCs, mostly from graft donor cells, taken 360 days after TCRalphabeta/CD19-depleted stem cell transplant. This sequence originates from a boy in the first two years of life who had a stem cell transplant for SCID, so the T cells may come from the graft donor. The CDR3 DNA reads as TGCGCCAGCAGCCCTCAATCGGGGAACGAGCAGTACTTC. The encoded protein is CASSPQSGNEQYF.